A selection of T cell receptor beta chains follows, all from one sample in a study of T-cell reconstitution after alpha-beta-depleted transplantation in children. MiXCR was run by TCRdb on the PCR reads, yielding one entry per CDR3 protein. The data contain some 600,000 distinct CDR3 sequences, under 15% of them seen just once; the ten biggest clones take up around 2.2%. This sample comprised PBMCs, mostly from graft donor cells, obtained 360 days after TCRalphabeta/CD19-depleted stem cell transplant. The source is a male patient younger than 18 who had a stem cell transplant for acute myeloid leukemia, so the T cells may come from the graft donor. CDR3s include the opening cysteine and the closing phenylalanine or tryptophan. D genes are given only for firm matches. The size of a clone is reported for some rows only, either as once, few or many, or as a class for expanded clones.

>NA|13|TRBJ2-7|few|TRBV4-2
CASSQEGRDEQYF
TGTGCCAGCAGCCAAGAGGGCAGGGACGAGCAGTACTTC
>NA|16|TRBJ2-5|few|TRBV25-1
CASSNFGWDPQETQYF
TGTGCCAGCAGTAACTTCGGCTGGGACCCCCAAGAGACCCAGTACTTC
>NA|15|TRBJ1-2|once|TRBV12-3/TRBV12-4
CASSFTLTANYGYTF
TGTGCCAGCAGTTTCACTTTGACAGCTAACTATGGCTACACCTTC
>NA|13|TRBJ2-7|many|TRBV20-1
CSAIRDPGNEQYF
TGCAGTGCTATTAGGGACCCGGGCAACGAGCAGTACTTC
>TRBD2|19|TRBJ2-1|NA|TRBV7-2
CASSLARTSGRSSYNEQFF
TGTGCCAGCAGCTTAGCGAGGACTAGCGGGAGGAGCTCCTACAATGAGCAGTTCTTC
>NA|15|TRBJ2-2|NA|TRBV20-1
CSARETWSPSPELFF
TGCAGTGCTAGAGAAACTTGGTCGCCTTCGCCGGAGCTGTTTTTT
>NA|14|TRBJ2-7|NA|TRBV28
CASSFGDLAYEQYF
TGTGCCAGCAGTTTTGGGGACTTAGCCTACGAGCAGTACTTC
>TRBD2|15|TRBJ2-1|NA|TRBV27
CASQHQREAYNEQFF
TGTGCCAGCCAACACCAGCGGGAGGCATACAATGAGCAGTTCTTC
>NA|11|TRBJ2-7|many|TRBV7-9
CASSFQAEQYF
TGTGCCAGCAGCTTCCAAGCCGAGCAGTACTTC
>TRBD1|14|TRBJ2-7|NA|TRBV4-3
CASSPEDRGYEQYF
TGCGCCAGCAGCCCCGAGGACAGGGGGTACGAGCAGTACTTC
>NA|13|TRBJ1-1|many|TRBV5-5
CASSLEGDAEAFF
TGTGCCAGCAGCTTAGAAGGAGATGCTGAAGCTTTCTTT
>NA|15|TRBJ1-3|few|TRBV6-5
CASSYKGSSGNTIYF
TGTGCCAGCAGTTACAAGGGGAGCTCTGGAAACACCATATATTTT
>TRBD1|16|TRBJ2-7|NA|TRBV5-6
CASSLLRGQGSYEQYF
TGTGCCAGCAGCTTATTGAGAGGACAGGGCTCCTACGAGCAGTACTTC
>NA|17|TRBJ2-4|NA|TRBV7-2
CASSFHRHDVAKNIQYF
TGTGCCAGCAGCTTCCACAGACACGATGTAGCCAAAAACATTCAGTACTTC
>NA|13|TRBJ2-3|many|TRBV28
CASLDLGTDTQYF
TGTGCCAGCCTCGACCTAGGCACAGATACGCAGTATTTT
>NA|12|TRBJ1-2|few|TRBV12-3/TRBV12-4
CASSFAGVGYTF
TGTGCCAGCAGTTTCGCAGGAGTCGGCTACACCTTC
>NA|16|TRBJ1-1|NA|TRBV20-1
CSARERGGASGTEAFF
TGCAGTGCTAGAGAGAGAGGGGGGGCGAGTGGCACTGAAGCTTTCTTT
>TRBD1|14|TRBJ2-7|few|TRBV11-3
CASSEDRGPYEQYF
TGTGCCAGCAGCGAGGACAGGGGCCCGTACGAGCAGTACTTC
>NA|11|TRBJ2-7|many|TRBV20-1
CSARQPYEQYF
TGCAGTGCTAGACAGCCCTACGAGCAGTACTTC
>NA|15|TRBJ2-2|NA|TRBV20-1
CSASRERSSLGELFF
TGCAGTGCTAGCCGGGAGCGTAGTTCCTTAGGGGAGCTGTTTTTT
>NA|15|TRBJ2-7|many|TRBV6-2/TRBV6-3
CATSPRRLVWDEQYF
TGTGCCACCTCCCCACGGCGACTAGTTTGGGACGAGCAGTACTTC
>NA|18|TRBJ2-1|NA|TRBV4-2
CASSQDTMGDTNYNEQFF
TGTGCCAGCAGCCAAGATACTATGGGGGACACCAACTACAATGAGCAGTTCTTC
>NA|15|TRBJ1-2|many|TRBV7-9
CASSTSWTANYGYTF
TGTGCCAGCAGCACTAGCTGGACAGCTAACTATGGCTACACCTTC
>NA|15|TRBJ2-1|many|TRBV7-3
CASSISRLSYNEQFF
TGTGCCAGCAGCATTAGCCGCCTCTCCTACAATGAGCAGTTCTTC
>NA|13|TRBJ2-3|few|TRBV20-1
CSARTFSTDTQYF
TGCAGTGCTAGAACCTTCTCGACAGATACGCAGTATTTT
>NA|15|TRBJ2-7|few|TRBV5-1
CASSLLSDYGYEQYF
TGCGCCAGCAGCTTGCTCAGCGATTACGGGTACGAGCAGTACTTC
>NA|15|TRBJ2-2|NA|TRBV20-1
CSASNLARDTGELFF
TGCAGTGCTAGTAATCTAGCTCGGGACACCGGGGAGCTGTTTTTT
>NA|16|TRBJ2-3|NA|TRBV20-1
CSARPFTGTSTDTQYF
TGCAGTGCTAGGCCCTTCACAGGGACTAGCACAGATACGCAGTATTTT
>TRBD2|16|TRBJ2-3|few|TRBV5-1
CASSLSGTSVVDTQYF
TGCGCCAGCAGCTTATCCGGGACTAGCGTGGTAGATACGCAGTATTTT
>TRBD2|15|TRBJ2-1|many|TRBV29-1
CSVDGLGLALKGQFF
TGCAGCGTTGATGGCTTGGGACTAGCCCTTAAGGGGCAGTTCTTC
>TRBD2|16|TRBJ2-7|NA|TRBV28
CASSLMARTRFNEQYF
TGTGCCAGCAGTTTGATGGCGAGGACTAGGTTTAACGAGCAGTACTTC
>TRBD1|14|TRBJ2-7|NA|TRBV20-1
CSARAWDRAYEQYF
TGCAGTGCTCGGGCTTGGGACAGGGCCTACGAGCAGTACTTC
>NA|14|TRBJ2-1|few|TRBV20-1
CSARSAARVDEQFF
TGCAGTGCTAGAAGCGCGGCCCGGGTGGATGAGCAGTTCTTC
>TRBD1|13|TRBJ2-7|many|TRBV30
CAWSPDRGYEQYF
TGTGCCTGGAGTCCGGACAGGGGCTACGAGCAGTACTTC
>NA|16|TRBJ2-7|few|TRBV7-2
CASSLLLVGTLYEQYF
TGTGCCAGCAGCCTTCTTTTGGTAGGGACCCTCTACGAGCAGTACTTC
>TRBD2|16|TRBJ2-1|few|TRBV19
CASSTYSGRTYNEQFF
TGTGCCAGTAGTACATATAGCGGGAGGACCTACAATGAGCAGTTCTTC
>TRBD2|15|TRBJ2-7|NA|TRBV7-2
CASSNSGRASYEQYF
TGTGCCAGCAGCAACAGCGGGAGGGCTTCGTACGAGCAGTACTTC